The clone carrying this TCR beta chain has a handful of counts. What it binds is unknown. The sample originates from a study of beta chain features in type 1 diabetes. The wider study: Healthy donors and patients showed comparable age, gender and cell yields. There were 107,917,701 sorted cells examined across all samples. Study-wide results and limits: For Type 1 diabetes patients, all four CD4+ subsets carried TCRB CDR3s that were moderately but significantly shorter. Naive, central memory and regulatory TCRB repertoires appeared more similar among patients than healthy donors.

Germline loops: CDR1 SEHNR, CDR2 FQNEAQ (reference sequence). CDR3 length equals 13 residues. Deletions cut 1 base from V and 7 bases from J, with 10 bases between. Every bit of the isolated RNA underwent reverse transcription, so sequencing read expressed TCRB transcripts. Sequencing used immunoSEQ multiplex PCR; TCRdb keeps in-frame clones, though not all of them. This table has about 900,000 clones, about a sixth appearing once. The genes are TRBV7-9 and TRBJ1-2; D might be TRBD1 (5 bases). The receptor was derived from a woman between 18 and 30 years old in good health. Sequencing used naive CD4+ T cells from blood. CDR3 protein: CASSLVGGTGYTF. The DNA of the CDR3 is TGTGCCAGCAGCTTAGTTGGGGGAACTGGCTACACCTTC.